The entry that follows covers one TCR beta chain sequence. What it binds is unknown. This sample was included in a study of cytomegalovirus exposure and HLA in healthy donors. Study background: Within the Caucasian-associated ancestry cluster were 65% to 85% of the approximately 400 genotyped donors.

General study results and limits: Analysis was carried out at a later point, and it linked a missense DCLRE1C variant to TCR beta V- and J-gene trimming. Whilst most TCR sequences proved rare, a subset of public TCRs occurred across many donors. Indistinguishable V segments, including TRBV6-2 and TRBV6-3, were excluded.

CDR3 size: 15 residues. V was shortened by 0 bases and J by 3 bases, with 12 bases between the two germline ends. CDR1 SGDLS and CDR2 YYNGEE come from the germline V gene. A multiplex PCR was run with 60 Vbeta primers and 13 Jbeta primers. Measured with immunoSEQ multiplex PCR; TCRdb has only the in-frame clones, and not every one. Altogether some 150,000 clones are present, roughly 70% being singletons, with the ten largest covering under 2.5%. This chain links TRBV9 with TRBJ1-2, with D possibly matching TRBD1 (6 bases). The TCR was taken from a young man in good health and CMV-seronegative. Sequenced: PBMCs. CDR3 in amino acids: CASSVGSGTHYGYTF. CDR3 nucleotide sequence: TGTGCCAGCAGCGTAGGTTCAGGGACACACTATGGCTACACCTTC.